The rows below give T cell receptor beta chains drawn from one sample of a study of T cells after yellow fever vaccination. In TCRdb, the 5' RACE reads were re-called with MiXCR into one record per CDR3 protein. The sample includes hundreds of thousands of distinct CDR3 sequences, 8.7% of them seen just once. Sequencing used PBMCs, obtained on the day of the first yellow fever vaccination. Receptors were obtained from a man between 18 and 29 years old who received the YFV17D yellow fever vaccine. Both conserved end residues are part of each CDR3. A D gene is named only where the DNA matches it firmly. For some rows the clone size is stated as once, few or many, or as a class when expanded; others skip it.

CDR3 protein: CASTGTTSVGLFF
J gene: TRBJ2-2
V gene: TRBV7-2
clone size: few
D gene: .

CDR3 protein: CASRPPGRFEKLFF
J gene: TRBJ1-4
V gene: TRBV7-2
clone size: few
D gene: .

CDR3 protein: CASSPGQMNTEAFF
J gene: TRBJ1-1
V gene: TRBV18
clone size: many
D gene: TRBD1

CDR3 protein: CASSLQGAIGYTF
J gene: TRBJ1-2
V gene: TRBV5-1
clone size: .
D gene: TRBD1

CDR3 protein: CASSVEETDDEKLFF
J gene: TRBJ1-4
V gene: TRBV9
clone size: few
D gene: .

CDR3 protein: CASSLNGPNQPQHF
J gene: TRBJ1-5
V gene: TRBV12-3/TRBV12-4
clone size: few
D gene: .

CDR3 protein: CASSLGQFSSLHF
J gene: TRBJ1-6
V gene: TRBV7-8
clone size: many
D gene: .

CDR3 protein: CASSPQFF
J gene: TRBJ2-1
V gene: TRBV11-2
clone size: many
D gene: .

CDR3 protein: CSASPAGISNQPQHF
J gene: TRBJ1-5
V gene: TRBV20-1
clone size: .
D gene: .

CDR3 protein: CASSQAGGSPDTQYF
J gene: TRBJ2-3
V gene: TRBV4-1
clone size: few
D gene: TRBD1

CDR3 protein: CASSIGTFLNTEAFF
J gene: TRBJ1-1
V gene: TRBV7-9
clone size: .
D gene: .

CDR3 protein: CASKTASNTGELFF
J gene: TRBJ2-2
V gene: TRBV5-4
clone size: few
D gene: .

CDR3 protein: CASSLYWPGSYNSPLHF
J gene: TRBJ1-6
V gene: TRBV27
clone size: many
D gene: .

CDR3 protein: CATSRDYPDTQYF
J gene: TRBJ2-3
V gene: TRBV15
clone size: .
D gene: .

CDR3 protein: CASSSDWPQETQYF
J gene: TRBJ2-5
V gene: TRBV12-3/TRBV12-4
clone size: many
D gene: .

CDR3 protein: CASSLVALAGARNNEQFF
J gene: TRBJ2-1
V gene: TRBV11-1
clone size: .
D gene: TRBD2

CDR3 protein: CASRAAGGQGFTDTQYF
J gene: TRBJ2-3
V gene: TRBV7-2
clone size: few
D gene: TRBD1

CDR3 protein: CASSLPGRVQAFF
J gene: TRBJ1-1
V gene: TRBV11-2
clone size: many
D gene: .

CDR3 protein: CASSPNHRGTDTQYF
J gene: TRBJ2-3
V gene: TRBV12-3/TRBV12-4
clone size: .
D gene: TRBD1

CDR3 protein: CASSQGGQRSGNTIYF
J gene: TRBJ1-3
V gene: TRBV4-1
clone size: .
D gene: .

CDR3 protein: CASSFDLGQNTEAFF
J gene: TRBJ1-1
V gene: TRBV27
clone size: few
D gene: .

CDR3 protein: CASSAGGASTNEKLFF
J gene: TRBJ1-4
V gene: TRBV4-2
clone size: .
D gene: .

CDR3 protein: CAISEMTGKPYNEQFF
J gene: TRBJ2-1
V gene: TRBV10-3
clone size: .
D gene: TRBD1

CDR3 protein: CASSSWGTLETQYF
J gene: TRBJ2-5
V gene: TRBV12-3/TRBV12-4
clone size: few
D gene: .

CDR3 protein: CASTLAWQVKETQYF
J gene: TRBJ2-5
V gene: TRBV18
clone size: few
D gene: .

CDR3 protein: CASSLFGGDTQYF
J gene: TRBJ2-3
V gene: TRBV12-3/TRBV12-4
clone size: few
D gene: .

CDR3 protein: CASSPDGLGQFF
J gene: TRBJ2-1
V gene: TRBV6-2/TRBV6-3
clone size: .
D gene: .

CDR3 protein: CASSLWDRVGYGYTF
J gene: TRBJ1-2
V gene: TRBV7-9
clone size: few
D gene: TRBD1

CDR3 protein: CASSSPLATFSNEQFF
J gene: TRBJ2-1
V gene: TRBV7-9
clone size: few
D gene: TRBD2

CDR3 protein: CASSQEGQVGSGANVLTF
J gene: TRBJ2-6
V gene: TRBV4-3
clone size: few
D gene: TRBD1

CDR3 protein: CASSQALSDSRAGELFF
J gene: TRBJ2-2
V gene: TRBV4-1
clone size: few
D gene: .

CDR3 protein: CASSFTQGPGNTIYF
J gene: TRBJ1-3
V gene: TRBV7-2
clone size: few
D gene: .

CDR3 protein: CASSLLGLGVSYEQYF
J gene: TRBJ2-7
V gene: TRBV7-2
clone size: many
D gene: .

CDR3 protein: CASRTEVTQYF
J gene: TRBJ2-3
V gene: TRBV6-2/TRBV6-3
clone size: .
D gene: .

CDR3 protein: CASSDPDRNEQFF
J gene: TRBJ2-1
V gene: TRBV10-1
clone size: .
D gene: .

CDR3 protein: CATLGGHYGYTF
J gene: TRBJ1-2
V gene: TRBV7-9
clone size: few
D gene: .

CDR3 protein: CASSQDGMLPSELFF
J gene: TRBJ2-2
V gene: TRBV4-1
clone size: .
D gene: .

CDR3 protein: CSAGRAGDKETQYF
J gene: TRBJ2-5
V gene: TRBV20-1
clone size: .
D gene: TRBD2

CDR3 protein: CASSPNRHYSNQPQHF
J gene: TRBJ1-5
V gene: TRBV18
clone size: .
D gene: .

CDR3 protein: CSAPATSKAEQFF
J gene: TRBJ2-1
V gene: TRBV20-1
clone size: few
D gene: TRBD2

CDR3 protein: CAWSLLQATYGYTF
J gene: TRBJ1-2
V gene: TRBV30
clone size: .
D gene: .

CDR3 protein: CASSLTSGTAGAGELFF
J gene: TRBJ2-2
V gene: TRBV7-2
clone size: few
D gene: TRBD2

CDR3 protein: CAWIRDRHFYGYTF
J gene: TRBJ1-2
V gene: TRBV30
clone size: few
D gene: TRBD1

CDR3 protein: CASSPRGHSGTDTQYF
J gene: TRBJ2-3
V gene: TRBV7-8
clone size: .
D gene: .

CDR3 protein: CASSQGAEQYF
J gene: TRBJ2-7
V gene: TRBV12-3/TRBV12-4
clone size: few
D gene: TRBD1

CDR3 protein: CAISVGLAGTGEQYF
J gene: TRBJ2-7
V gene: TRBV10-3
clone size: .
D gene: .

CDR3 protein: CASSGTFLYQPQHF
J gene: TRBJ1-5
V gene: TRBV12-3/TRBV12-4
clone size: few
D gene: .

CDR3 protein: CASSLQGAASNQPQHF
J gene: TRBJ1-5
V gene: TRBV5-5
clone size: few
D gene: TRBD1

CDR3 protein: CASSLAGGVAEAFF
J gene: TRBJ1-1
V gene: TRBV5-1
clone size: few
D gene: .

CDR3 protein: CSVIPGHLQETQYF
J gene: TRBJ2-5
V gene: TRBV29-1
clone size: .
D gene: .

CDR3 protein: CAISSRGVDEKLFF
J gene: TRBJ1-4
V gene: TRBV10-3
clone size: .
D gene: .

CDR3 protein: CAVSQGNYNEQFF
J gene: TRBJ2-1
V gene: TRBV24-1
clone size: few
D gene: .

CDR3 protein: CASSFYSGGPYEQYF
J gene: TRBJ2-7
V gene: TRBV7-9
clone size: few
D gene: TRBD2

CDR3 protein: CASSIPTGLLAGELFF
J gene: TRBJ2-2
V gene: TRBV18
clone size: .
D gene: .

CDR3 protein: CASSLGPGKALEQYF
J gene: TRBJ2-7
V gene: TRBV7-9
clone size: many
D gene: .

CDR3 protein: CASSLEGALLSYEQYF
J gene: TRBJ2-7
V gene: TRBV7-2
clone size: .
D gene: .

CDR3 protein: CAIKGQPHGEQFF
J gene: TRBJ2-1
V gene: TRBV6-2/TRBV6-3
clone size: .
D gene: .

CDR3 protein: CASGPGQKQETQYF
J gene: TRBJ2-5
V gene: TRBV6-2/TRBV6-3
clone size: .
D gene: .

CDR3 protein: CAISDRATTADEQYF
J gene: TRBJ2-7
V gene: TRBV10-3
clone size: few
D gene: .